The clone carrying this TCR beta chain was found a few times. Relative to the germline gene, one junction end is altered; a read error may explain this. Germline loops: CDR1 SGHTA, CDR2 FQGNSA. This CDR3 spans 15 amino acids. Researchers took RNA transcripts and amplified TCR beta CDR3 regions from them. HTBI-primed RT-PCR formed the first round, and a multiplex PCR formed the second. TCRdb fed the multiplex PCR reads into MiXCR, producing one record per CDR3 protein. Of a few hundred thousand distinct CDR3 sequences in the sample, about a sixth are singletons; the top ten hold roughly 2.3%. This specimen comes from a study of Graves' ophthalmopathy and Graves' hyperthyroidism.

Sample: peripheral blood. The clonotype was recovered from an adult woman with stable Graves' hyperthyroidism. The rearrangement joins TRBV7-2 to TRBJ2-4; TRBD1 aligns across 7 bases. The CDR3 DNA follows: TGTGCCAGCAGCCGGACGGGACAGACTAAAAACATTAAGTACTTC. Amino acid sequence: CASSRTGQTKNIKYF.